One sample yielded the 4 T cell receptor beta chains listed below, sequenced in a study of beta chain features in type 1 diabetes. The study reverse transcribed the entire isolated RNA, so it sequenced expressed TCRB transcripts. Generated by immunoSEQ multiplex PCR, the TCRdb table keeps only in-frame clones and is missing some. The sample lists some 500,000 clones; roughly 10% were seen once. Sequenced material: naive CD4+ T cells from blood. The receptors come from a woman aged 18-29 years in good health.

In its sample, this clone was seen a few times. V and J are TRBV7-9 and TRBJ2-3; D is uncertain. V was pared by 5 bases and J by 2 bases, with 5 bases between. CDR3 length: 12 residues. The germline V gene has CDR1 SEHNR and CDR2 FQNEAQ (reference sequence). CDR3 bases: TGTGCCAGCAGCGCCCTCACAGATACGCAGTATTTT. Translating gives CASSALTDTQYF. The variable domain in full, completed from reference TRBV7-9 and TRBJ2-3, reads DTGVSQNPRHKITKRGQNVTFRCDPISEHNRLYWYRQTLGQGPEFLTYFQNEAQLEKSRLLSDRFSAERPKGSFSTLEIQRTEQGDSAMYLCASSALTDTQYFGPGTRLTVL.

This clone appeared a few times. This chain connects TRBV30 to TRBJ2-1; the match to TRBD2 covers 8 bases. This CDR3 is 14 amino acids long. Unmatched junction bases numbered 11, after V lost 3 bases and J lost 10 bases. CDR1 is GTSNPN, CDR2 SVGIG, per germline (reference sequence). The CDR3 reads CAWRAGGPFREQFF. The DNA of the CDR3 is TGTGCCTGGAGGGCGGGAGGCCCGTTTCGGGAGCAGTTCTTC.

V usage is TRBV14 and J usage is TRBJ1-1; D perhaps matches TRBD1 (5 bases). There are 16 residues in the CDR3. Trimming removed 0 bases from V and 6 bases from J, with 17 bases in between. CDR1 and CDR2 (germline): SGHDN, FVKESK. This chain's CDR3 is CASSQEFYGGRPEAFF. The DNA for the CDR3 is TGTGCCAGCAGCCAAGAATTCTATGGGGGACGTCCTGAAGCTTTCTTT. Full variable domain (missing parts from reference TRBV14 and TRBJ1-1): EAGVTQFPSHSVIEKGQTVTLRCDPISGHDNLYWYRRVMGKEIKFLLHFVKESKQDESGMPNNRFLAERTGGTYSTLKVQPAELEDSGVYFCASSQEFYGGRPEAFFGQGTRLTVV.

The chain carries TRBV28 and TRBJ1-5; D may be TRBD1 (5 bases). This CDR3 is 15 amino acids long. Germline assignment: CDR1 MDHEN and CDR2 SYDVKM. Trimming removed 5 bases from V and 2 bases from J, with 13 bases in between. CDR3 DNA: TGTGCCAGCAGTCCGGACACCGTGGGCAATCAGCCCCAGCATTTT. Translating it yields CASSPDTVGNQPQHF.